A selection of T cell receptor beta chains follows, all from one sample in a study of breast tumors, draining lymph nodes, adjacent tissues. One entry per CDR3 protein results from TCRdb running MiXCR on the multiplex PCR reads. The sample yields about 270,000 distinct CDR3 sequences, roughly 30% seen once. The sample consisted of axillary lymph node tissue. The receptor set was obtained from a female donor with breast cancer. Some clones in this sample may be carry-over from other donors' samples. The CDR3 runs from the conserved cysteine through the conserved F or W. A D gene is named only where the DNA matches it firmly. Clone size is not always given. Where it is, it says once, few, many or a class for expanded clones.

J gene	clone size	D gene	V gene	CDR3 DNA	CDR3 protein
TRBJ2-7	many	-	TRBV10-2	TGCGCCAGCAGTGGGGTAGGAGTGGATTCCTACGAGCAGTACTTC	CASSGVGVDSYEQYF
TRBJ1-5	-	-	TRBV28	TGTGCCAGCAGGCCGACAGGCCAGCCCCAGCATTTT	CASRPTGQPQHF
TRBJ1-1	few	TRBD1	TRBV15	TGTGCCACCAGCAGAGGGACGGACAGGGGAACTGAAGCTTTCTTT	CATSRGTDRGTEAFF
TRBJ1-6	many	-	TRBV11-2	TGTGCCAGCGGACGGGGGTCGAAGAATTCACCCCTCCACTTT	CASGRGSKNSPLHF
TRBJ2-5	many	TRBD2	TRBV30	TGTGCCTGGAGACAGCGGGGGACCCAGTACTTC	CAWRQRGTQYF
TRBJ2-3	many	TRBD2	TRBV9	TGTGCCAGCAGCGTAGCTCCCGGGACTAGCGGGAGGGCCACAGATACGCAGTATTTT	CASSVAPGTSGRATDTQYF
TRBJ1-1	few	TRBD1	TRBV3-1	TGTGCCAGCAGCCGACGGGACAGGGGAAACACTGAGGCTTTCTTT	CASSRRDRGNTEAFF
TRBJ1-1	-	-	TRBV10-3	TGTGCCATCAGTGATATCCGTCGGGAAGCTTTCTTT	CAISDIRREAFF
TRBJ2-1	many	-	TRBV2	TGTGCCAGCAGTGAAGCGCTTAGGGTTGGGTTCTTC	CASSEALRVGFF
TRBJ2-5	many	TRBD2	TRBV4-2	TGTGCCAGCAGCCCGCGACTAGCGGGAGAAGAGACCCAGTACTTC	CASSPRLAGEETQYF
TRBJ1-6	many	TRBD1	TRBV6-2/TRBV6-3	TGTGCCAGCAGCTCAATGGGGACAGGGACATCACCCCTCCACTTT	CASSSMGTGTSPLHF
TRBJ2-5	few	TRBD2	TRBV3-1	TGTGCCAGCAGCCCTCCGGGTGGGCTAGCGGTCGGGACCCAGTACTTC	CASSPPGGLAVGTQYF
TRBJ1-1	few	-	TRBV9	TGTGCCAGCAGCGCGGACGGTATCAACACTGAAGCTTTCTTT	CASSADGINTEAFF
TRBJ2-5	many	TRBD1	TRBV7-9	TGTGCCAGCAGGGTCGGACAGGCACTTCAAGAGACCCAGTACTTC	CASRVGQALQETQYF
TRBJ2-1	-	-	TRBV27	TGTGCCAGCCAAACACTATCGAGGGGACAATTTGAGCAGTTCTTC	CASQTLSRGQFEQFF
TRBJ1-6	-	-	TRBV7-9	TGTGCCAGCAGCCGCCGAGCCGGGACTACCCTAAACTTT	CASSRRAGTTLNF
TRBJ1-2	many	-	TRBV6-1	TGTGCCAGCAGTGAAACACTCTTAGCTAACTATGGCTACACCTTC	CASSETLLANYGYTF
TRBJ2-3	many	TRBD2	TRBV20-1	TGCAGTGCGAGCGGGAGAATAGCAGATACGCAGTATTTT	CSASGRIADTQYF
TRBJ2-3	many	-	TRBV20-1	TGCAGTGCTACTAACAGGGATTTCTCTAGCACAGATACGCAGTATTTT	CSATNRDFSSTDTQYF
TRBJ2-3	many	-	TRBV7-8	TGTGCCAGCAGCCCCCAGGGAGGCAGGGGGTCGGGCACAGATACGCAGTATTTT	CASSPQGGRGSGTDTQYF